This TCR beta chain was captured in a study of human T cells and chemical hapten exposure. General study points: With patch test score, the counts of PT1 expanded TCRs showed a positive correlation.

This clonotype appeared many times. Its specificity is unknown. Sample time point: pre-sensitization, week 0. Treatment: therapeutic diphenylcyclopropenone sensitization with weekly scalp DPC. Sample donors consisted of patients with alopecia, aged 18 to 70 years, who were suitable for DPC. CDR1 is SNHLY and CDR2 is FYNNEI in the germline V gene. There are 14 residues in the CDR3. V dropped 4 bases and J dropped 0 bases, with 9 bases sitting between them. Via MiXCR, TCRdb re-called the RACE reads, giving one row per CDR3 protein. The profile covers 62,000 or so distinct CDR3 sequences, with about 10% appearing a single time and roughly 5.3% taken by the ten largest.

The origin of this receptor is a woman in her forties or fifties with alopecia areata. Some clones in this sample may be carry-over from other donors' samples. This chain connects TRBV2 to TRBJ1-1, with no clear D. The input for sequencing was whole blood, taken in connection with sensitization to the hapten diphenylcyclopropenone (DPC). The CDR3 protein is CASSAFGLNTEAFF. The DNA for the CDR3 is TGTGCCAGCAGTGCATTCGGATTGAACACTGAAGCTTTCTTT.